The clone carrying this T cell receptor beta chain was seen repeatedly, ten times or more. Its antigen is not known. The time point denotes: longitudinal time-point 3. Unsorted libraries were generated from 2 million PBMCs held at -80 degrees C. A 10-nucleotide random UMI tagged transcripts in template-switch 5'RACE cDNA synthesis. TCRdb itself ran the 5' RACE reads through MiXCR, one entry per CDR3 protein. The sample lists more than 75,000 distinct CDR3 sequences, approximately 4.6% occurring once. This specimen comes from a study of neurological immune-mediated disorders. Overall study findings and caveats: Neither clinical nor MRI features were found to be associated with the multiple sclerosis repertoire cluster. Grouping of repertoires by phylogeny put those of 18 of 34 multiple sclerosis patients into a single related-CDR3 cluster, a possible signature.

Germline CDR1 is SGHRS and CDR2 is YFSETQ. The CDR3 totals 13 residues. V lost 4 bases to trimming and J lost 4 bases, with 8 bases between them. The TCR was taken from a woman aged 60-70 years with multiple sclerosis. Material: PBMCs. The chain recombines TRBV5-1 with TRBJ1-4; possible D gene TRBD1, 6 bases. The CDR3 region has the DNA TGCGCCAGCAGCGGGGGGCTTAATGAAAAACTGTTTTTT. Protein sequence: CASSGGLNEKLFF.